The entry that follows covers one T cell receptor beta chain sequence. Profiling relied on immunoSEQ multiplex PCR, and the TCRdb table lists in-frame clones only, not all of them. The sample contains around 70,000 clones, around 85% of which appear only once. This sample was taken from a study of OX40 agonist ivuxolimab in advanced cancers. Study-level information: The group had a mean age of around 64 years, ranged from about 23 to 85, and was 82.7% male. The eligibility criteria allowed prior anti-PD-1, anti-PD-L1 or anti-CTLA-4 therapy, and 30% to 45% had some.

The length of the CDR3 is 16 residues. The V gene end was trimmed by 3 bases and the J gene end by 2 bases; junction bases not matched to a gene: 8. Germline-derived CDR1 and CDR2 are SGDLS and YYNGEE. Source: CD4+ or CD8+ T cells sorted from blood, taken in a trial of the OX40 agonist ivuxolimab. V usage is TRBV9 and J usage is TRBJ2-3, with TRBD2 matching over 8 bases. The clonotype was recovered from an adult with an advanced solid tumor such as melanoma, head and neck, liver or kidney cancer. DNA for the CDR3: TGTGCCAGCAGCGAACCGCCGGGGGGGGACACAGATACGCAGTATTTT. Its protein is CASSEPPGGDTDTQYF.